This TCR beta chain was retrieved from a study of pediatric ulcerative colitis. Study-wide context: Disease was pancolitis in over 5 and left-sided in two, histology-confirmed. Study outcomes and limitations: Compared with controls, ulcerative colitis showed greater blood-rectum clone sharing.

Some clones are missing from TCRdb's copy, which holds only in-frame ones; the method was immunoSEQ multiplex PCR. The table has roughly 17,000 clones, just under 75% seen once; the top ten hold 3.4%. The rectum was sampled with one to two pinch biopsies at colonoscopy. CDR3 size: 14 residues. V lost 7 bases, J lost 7 bases, and 10 bases stayed unmatched. Per germline, CDR1 MNHEY and CDR2 SVGAGI. As for this clone: Its specificity is unknown.

The chain couples TRBV6-5 to TRBJ1-5, with 7 bases matching TRBD1. Sample: gut tissue. This receptor was taken from a girl aged 5-17 years with moderate ulcerative colitis. The CDR3 nucleotides are TGTGCCAGCAAGAAAAGGGGGCTTTACCAGCCCCAGCATTTT. Amino acids: CASKKRGLYQPQHF.